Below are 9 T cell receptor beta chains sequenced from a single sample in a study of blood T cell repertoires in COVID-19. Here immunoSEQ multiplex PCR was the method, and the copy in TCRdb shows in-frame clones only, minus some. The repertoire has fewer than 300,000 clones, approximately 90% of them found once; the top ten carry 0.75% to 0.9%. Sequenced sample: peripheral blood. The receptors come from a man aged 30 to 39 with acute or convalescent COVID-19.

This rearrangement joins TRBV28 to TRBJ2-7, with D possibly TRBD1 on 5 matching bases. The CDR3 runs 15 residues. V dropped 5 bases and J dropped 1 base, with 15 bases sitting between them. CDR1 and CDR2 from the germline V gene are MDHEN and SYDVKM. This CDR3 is CASSPRTPPSYEQYF. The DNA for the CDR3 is TGTGCCAGCAGTCCCAGGACACCACCTTCCTACGAGCAGTACTTC.

This chain's CDR3 is CASSQDSEQFF. CDR3 sequence (DNA): TGTGCCAGCAGCCAAGATAGTGAGCAGTTCTTC. This sequence joins TRBV28 and TRBJ2-1; D gene ambiguous. The V end lost 6 bases, the J end lost 9 bases, and 9 bases lay between the germline ends. The CDR3 has 11 residues. Germline V gives CDR1 MDHEN, CDR2 SYDVKM. Supplemented by reference TRBV28 and TRBJ2-1, the full variable domain reads DVKVTQSSRYLVKRTGEKVFLECVQDMDHENMFWYRQDPGLGLRLIYFSYDVKMKEKGDIPEGYSVSREKKERFSLILESASTNQTSMYLCASSQDSEQFFGPGTRLTVL.

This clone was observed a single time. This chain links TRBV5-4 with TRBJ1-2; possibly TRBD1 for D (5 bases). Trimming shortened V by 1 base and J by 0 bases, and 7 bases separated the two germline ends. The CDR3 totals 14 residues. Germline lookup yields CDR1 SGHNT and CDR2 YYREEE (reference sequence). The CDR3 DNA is TGTGCCAGCAGCTTGAGCAGGGCTAACTATGGCTACACCTTC. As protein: CASSLSRANYGYTF.

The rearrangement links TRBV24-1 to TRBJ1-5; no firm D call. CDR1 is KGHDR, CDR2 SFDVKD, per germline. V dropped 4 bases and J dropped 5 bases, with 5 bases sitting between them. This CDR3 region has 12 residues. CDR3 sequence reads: CATSDPDQPQHF. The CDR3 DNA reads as TGTGCCACCAGTGACCCAGATCAGCCCCAGCATTTT.

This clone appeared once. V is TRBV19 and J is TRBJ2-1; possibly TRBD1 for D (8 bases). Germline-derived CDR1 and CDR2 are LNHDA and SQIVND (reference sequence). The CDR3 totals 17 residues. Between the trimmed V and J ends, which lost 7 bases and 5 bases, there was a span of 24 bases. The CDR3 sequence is CASTKNGGPGGHNEQFF. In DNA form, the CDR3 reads TGTGCCAGTACCAAAAACGGGGGGCCAGGGGGCCACAATGAGCAGTTCTTC.

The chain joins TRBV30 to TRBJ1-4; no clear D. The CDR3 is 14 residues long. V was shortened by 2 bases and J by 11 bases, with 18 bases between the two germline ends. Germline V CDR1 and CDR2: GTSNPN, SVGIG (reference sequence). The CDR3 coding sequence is TGTGCCTGGAGTCCGTCAGGTACTGGAGGGAAACTGTTTTTT. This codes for CAWSPSGTGGKLFF.

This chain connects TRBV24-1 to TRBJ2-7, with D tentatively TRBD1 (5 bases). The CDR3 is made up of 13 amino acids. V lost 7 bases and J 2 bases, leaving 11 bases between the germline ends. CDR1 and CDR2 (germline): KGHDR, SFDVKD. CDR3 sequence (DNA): TGTGCCACCAGGCCAGGGTCACCCTACGAGCAGTACTTC. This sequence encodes CATRPGSPYEQYF.

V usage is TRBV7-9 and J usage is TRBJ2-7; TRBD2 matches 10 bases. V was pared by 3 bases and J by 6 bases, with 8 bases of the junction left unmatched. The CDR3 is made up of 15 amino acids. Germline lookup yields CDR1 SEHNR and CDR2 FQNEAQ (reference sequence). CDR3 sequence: CASSFLAGAESEQYF. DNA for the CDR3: TGTGCCAGCAGCTTTCTAGCGGGGGCAGAAAGCGAGCAGTACTTC.

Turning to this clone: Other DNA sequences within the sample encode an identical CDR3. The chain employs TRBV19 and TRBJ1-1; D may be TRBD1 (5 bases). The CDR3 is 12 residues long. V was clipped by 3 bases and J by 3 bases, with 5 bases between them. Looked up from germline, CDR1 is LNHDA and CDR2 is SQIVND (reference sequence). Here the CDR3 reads CASSIRDTEAFF. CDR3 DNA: TGTGCCAGTAGTATCAGGGACACTGAAGCTTTCTTT.